This TCR beta chain stems from a study of blood T cell repertoires in COVID-19. About the study: Sites across the United States, Italy and Spain contributed samples from acute and convalescent COVID-19.

Germline CDR1 SGHTA, CDR2 FQGTGA. V dropped 5 bases and J dropped 1; count of bases not matched to a gene: 6. The CDR3 runs 16 residues. All enrollees were about 18 to 89 years old and from approximately 25 US areas. Cohort assignment relied on participant-reported clinical history. Per the original methods: From reference gene primer amplification, estimates of nucleated cell counts were derived. Measured with immunoSEQ multiplex PCR; TCRdb has only the in-frame clones, and not every one. D and trimming were read from the DNA, whereas the V and J calls and clone size are those reported in that table. The sample lists some 160,000 clones; roughly 88% were seen once.

Sequencing was done on a sample of PBMCs or T cells enriched from blood (not recorded which). The rearrangement joins TRBV7-3 to TRBJ2-3; 10 bases line up with TRBD2. This clonotype was obtained from a woman in her forties or fifties who had recovered from COVID-19. The CDR3 DNA reads as TGTGCCAGCAGCCACAGGACTAGCGGAGGCACAGATACGCAGTATTTT. Residues: CASSHRTSGGTDTQYF. The full variable domain, with the rest looked up from reference TRBV7-3 and TRBJ2-3, is GAGVSQTPSNKVTEKGKYVELRCDPISGHTALYWYRQSLGQGPEFLIYFQGTGAADDSGLPNDRFFAVRPEGSVSTLKIQRTERGDSAVYLCASSHRTSGGTDTQYFGPGTRLTVL.